Below are 20 T cell receptor beta chains sequenced from a single sample in a study of OX40 agonist ivuxolimab in advanced cancers. To prepare the library, the immunoSEQ multiplex PCR assay was applied. Not all clones reach the TCRdb copy of this immuneACCESS table, which keeps in-frame sequences only. Checked studies attribute under half of the gap to unresolved V genes and leave the rest unexplained. The sample yields tens of thousands of clones; more than 70% were counted once. The ten biggest clones cover roughly 7.8% of the sample. The sequenced sample was CD4+ or CD8+ T cells sorted from blood, obtained in a trial of the OX40 agonist ivuxolimab. Receptor source: an adult with an advanced solid tumor such as melanoma, head and neck, liver or kidney cancer.

The rearrangement links TRBV2 to TRBJ2-7; D is ambiguous. The CDR3 totals 11 residues. The germline V gene encodes CDR1 SNHLY and CDR2 FYNNEI. V lost 11 bases and J lost 2, with 10 bases in between. CDR3 protein: CAGEATYEQYF. CDR3 in DNA: TGTGCCGGCGAGGCTACCTACGAGCAGTACTTC. The complete variable domain, with remaining parts taken from reference TRBV2 and TRBJ2-7, reads EPEVTQTPSHQVTQMGQEVILRCVPISNHLYFYWYRQILGQKVEFLVSFYNNEISEKSEIFDDQFSVERPDGSNFTLKIRSTKLEDSAMYFCAGEATYEQYFGPGTRLTVT.

The gene calls are TRBV10-3 and TRBJ2-3; D possibly uses TRBD1 or TRBD2 (6 bases each). CDR1 and CDR2 (germline): ENHRY, SYGVKD. The ends were cut back, 0 bases at V and 0 bases at J, with 13 bases in the middle. CDR3 length: 17 residues. The CDR3 DNA reads TGTGCCATCAGTGAGTCGTTGGGGGGCATCAGCACAGATACGCAGTATTTT. The encoded protein is CAISESLGGISTDTQYF.

The gene calls are TRBV7-3 and TRBJ2-1; TRBD2 is a possible D gene (6 bases). Germline CDR1 and CDR2: SGHTA and FQGTGA. V was clipped by 3 bases and J by 10 bases, with 13 bases between them. This CDR3 has 13 amino acids. CDR3 sequence (DNA): TGTGCCAGCAGCTTTACCCCAGCGGGCGAGCAGTTCTTC. This translates into CASSFTPAGEQFF. The full variable domain, with the rest looked up from reference TRBV7-3 and TRBJ2-1, is GAGVSQTPSNKVTEKGKYVELRCDPISGHTALYWYRQSLGQGPEFLIYFQGTGAADDSGLPNDRFFAVRPEGSVSTLKIQRTERGDSAVYLCASSFTPAGEQFFGPGTRLTVL.

The chain uses TRBV29-1 and TRBJ2-1, with TRBD2 identical over 15 bases. The V gene's germline CDR1 is SQVTM and CDR2 ANQGSEA. CDR3 length equals 15 residues. J gave up 9 bases and V 2 bases, and 5 bases lay outside the gene matches. CDR3: CSVEKGLAGGGEQFF. The CDR3 nucleotides read TGCAGCGTTGAAAAGGGACTAGCGGGAGGAGGTGAGCAGTTCTTC.

The chain has TRBV6-6 and TRBJ2-7; possible D gene TRBD1, 6 bases. This CDR3 has 16 residues. Germline V gives CDR1 MNHNY, CDR2 SVGAGI (reference sequence). V was shortened by 4 bases and J by 0 bases, with 16 bases between the two germline ends. CDR3 loop: CASSSRLGASSYEQYF. CDR3 coding DNA: TGTGCCAGCAGTTCCCGGTTGGGGGCTAGCTCCTACGAGCAGTACTTC.

CDR3 sequence reads: CASSLALRVVRNQETQYF. The CDR3 DNA follows: TGCGCCAGCAGCTTGGCCTTAAGGGTAGTACGTAACCAAGAGACCCAGTACTTC. The chain recombines TRBV5-1 with TRBJ2-5; no reliable D call. V was trimmed by 0 bases and J by 0 bases, leaving 18 bases between them. Germline V gene lookup returns CDR1 SGHRS and CDR2 YFSETQ. The CDR3 has 18 residues.

DNA of the CDR3: TGTGCCAGCAGCTTGAGAGGTACAAGGACAGAGACCCAGTACTTC. This translates into CASSLRGTRTETQYF. The genes are TRBV5-6 and TRBJ2-5; D call uncertain. Germline loops: CDR1 SGHDT, CDR2 YYEEEE. Trimming cost V 1 base and J 4 bases, with 14 bases left between them. The CDR3 is 15 residues long.

The CDR3 bases are TGTGCCAGTAGTATTAGGGGACAGGGGGCCACAGATACGCAGTATTTT. This gives the protein CASSIRGQGATDTQYF. The chain combines TRBV19 with TRBJ2-3; 12 positions agree with TRBD1. J lost 2 bases, V lost 3 bases, and 3 bases had no gene match. This CDR3 has 16 amino acids. Germline V gives CDR1 LNHDA, CDR2 SQIVND (reference sequence).

The V call is TRBV12-2, the J call TRBJ2-7; the table's TRBD2 call for D was not verified on the DNA. TRBV12-2 represents a pseudogene. CDR3 length: 21 residues. Here the CDR3 reads CASRSLRLAGGPGESSYEQYF. In DNA form, the CDR3 reads TGTGCAAGTCGCTCACTGAGACTAGCGGGAGGCCCCGGAGAAAGCTCCTACGAGCAGTACTTC.

As concerns this clone: The junction departs from germline at one end; a sequencing error may be responsible. This sequence joins TRBV7-2 and TRBJ2-2; D not resolved. This CDR3 region has 16 residues. Germline V gives CDR1 SGHTA, CDR2 FQGNSA. The CDR3 region has the DNA TGTGCCAGCAGCTTATATGGCGGTACGAACACCGAGGAGCTGTTTTTT. Translating gives CASSLYGGTNTEELFF.

This clone occurred once. This chain joins TRBV10-1 and TRBJ2-1, with 8 bases fitting TRBD1. Trimming at V came to 0 bases and at J to 7 bases, leaving 8 bases not matched to a gene. Looked up from germline, CDR1 is WNHNN and CDR2 is SYGVQD (reference sequence). The CDR3 is 16 amino acids. CDR3 sequence reads: CASSESSRGLGNEQFF. The CDR3 nucleotides are TGCGCCAGCAGTGAGTCGAGCAGGGGGCTCGGTAATGAGCAGTTCTTC.

The chain is built from TRBV6-1 and TRBJ1-5; D remains unclear. Trimming removed 0 bases from V and 0 bases from J, with 6 bases in between. This CDR3 region has 15 residues. Per germline, CDR1 MNHNS and CDR2 SASEGT. CDR3 protein: CASSEAGYSNQPQHF. DNA of the CDR3: TGTGCCAGCAGTGAAGCAGGGTATAGCAATCAGCCCCAGCATTTT.

V usage is TRBV29-1 and J usage is TRBJ2-3; maybe TRBD2 (6 bases). CDR1 and CDR2 from the germline V gene are SQVTM and ANQGSEA. This CDR3 has 12 residues. The germline V and J ends were trimmed by 6 bases and 5 bases, with 12 bases remaining between them. The CDR3 spells CSVNRDLDTQYF. CDR3 sequence (DNA): TGCAGCGTAAACCGGGACTTAGATACGCAGTATTTT.

This chain links TRBV6-5 with TRBJ2-7; D might be TRBD1 (6 bases). The CDR3 extends over 15 amino acids. The V gene lost 0 bases and the J gene lost 3 bases, with 12 bases spanning the gap. In germline, CDR1 is MNHEY, CDR2 SVGAGI. CDR3 sequence reads: CASSYSRKGGYEQYF. CDR3 nucleotides: TGTGCCAGCAGTTACTCGAGGAAAGGGGGCTACGAGCAGTACTTC.

The chain recombines TRBV27 with TRBJ1-5; D is undetermined. The CDR3 runs 13 residues. Germline lookup yields CDR1 MNHEY and CDR2 SMNVEV (reference sequence). V dropped 1 base and J dropped 7 bases, with 8 bases sitting between them. This CDR3 is CASSLYPRQPQHF. CDR3 in DNA: TGTGCCAGCAGTTTATATCCCCGGCAGCCCCAGCATTTT.

The chain carries TRBV27 and TRBJ1-2; D gene ambiguous. The germline V gene has CDR1 MNHEY and CDR2 SMNVEV (reference sequence). The V gene lost 2 bases and the J gene lost 4 bases, with 11 bases spanning the gap. The CDR3 is made up of 14 amino acids. The CDR3 sequence: CASSLQVNGYGYTF. CDR3 nucleotides: TGTGCCAGCAGTTTACAGGTGAATGGCTATGGCTACACCTTC.

Note on this clone: The sample carries other DNA sequences with the same CDR3. The V and J genes are TRBV4-1 and TRBJ2-1, with TRBD2 identical over 12 bases. Trimming took 4 bases from V and 0 from J; bases not matched to a gene: 1. The CDR3 covers 16 residues. Germline CDR1 and CDR2: MGHRA and YSYEKL. This chain's CDR3 is CASSRLAGASYNEQFF. DNA of the CDR3: TGCGCCAGCAGCCGACTAGCGGGAGCCTCCTACAATGAGCAGTTCTTC.

This chain uses TRBV11-2 with TRBJ2-5, with D unresolved. The last part of the DNA fits TRBJ2-7 better; the J call may be wrong. Germline values: CDR1 SGHAT, CDR2 FQNNGV. This CDR3 has 15 residues. The CDR3 DNA reads as TGTGCCAGCAGTCTCCATGCTCCTCCCGGCTACGAGCAGTACTTC. It encodes CASSLHAPPGYEQYF.

The chain combines TRBV30 with TRBJ1-1; 7 positions match TRBD1. The V and J ends lost 2 bases and 4 bases, in that order; junction bases with no gene match: 4. The CDR3 sequence is 13 residues long. The germline V gene has CDR1 GTSNPN and CDR2 SVGIG (reference sequence). The CDR3 sequence is CAWSRQGGTEAFF. DNA of the CDR3: TGTGCCTGGAGTCGACAGGGAGGCACTGAAGCTTTCTTT. The full variable domain, rest sourced from reference TRBV30 and TRBJ1-1, is SQTIHQWPATLVQPVGSPLSLECTVEGTSNPNLYWYRQAAGRGLQLLFYSVGIGQISSEVPQNLSASRPQDRQFILSSKKLLLSDSGFYLCAWSRQGGTEAFFGQGTRLTVV.

The V call is TRBV7-9, the J call TRBJ2-2; 12 bases line up with TRBD2. The germline gives CDR1 SEHNR, CDR2 FQNEAQ (reference sequence). The CDR3 is 17 amino acids. The ends lost 5 bases at V and 3 bases at J; junction bases unmatched: 7. CDR3 sequence: CASSTVLAGGDTGELFF. The DNA for the CDR3 is TGTGCCAGCAGCACAGTGCTAGCGGGAGGGGACACCGGGGAGCTGTTTTTT.